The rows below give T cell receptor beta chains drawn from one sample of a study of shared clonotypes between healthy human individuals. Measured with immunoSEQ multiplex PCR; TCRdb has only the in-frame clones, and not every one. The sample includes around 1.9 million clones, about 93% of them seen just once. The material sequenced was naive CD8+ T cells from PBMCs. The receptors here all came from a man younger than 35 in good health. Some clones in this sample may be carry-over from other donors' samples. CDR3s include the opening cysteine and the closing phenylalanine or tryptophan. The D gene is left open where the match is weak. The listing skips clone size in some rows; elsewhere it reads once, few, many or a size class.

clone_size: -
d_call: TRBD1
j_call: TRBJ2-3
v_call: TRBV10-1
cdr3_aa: CASETGTGVQAGHTQYF
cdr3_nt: TGCGCCAGCGAGACCGGGACAGGGGTACAGGCGGGGCATACGCAGTATTTT

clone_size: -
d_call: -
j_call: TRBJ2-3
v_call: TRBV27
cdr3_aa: CASRGSLVGADTQYF
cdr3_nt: TGTGCCAGCAGGGGTAGCCTGGTAGGGGCAGATACGCAGTATTTT

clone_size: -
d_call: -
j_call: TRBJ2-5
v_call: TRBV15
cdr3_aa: CATSLGELGETQYF
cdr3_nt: TGTGCCACCAGCCTCGGGGAATTGGGAGAGACCCAGTACTTC

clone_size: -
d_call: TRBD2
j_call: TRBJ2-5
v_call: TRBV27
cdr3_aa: CASSLGSGALGETQYF
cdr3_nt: TGTGCCAGCAGTTTAGGTAGCGGGGCCCTAGGGGAGACCCAGTACTTC

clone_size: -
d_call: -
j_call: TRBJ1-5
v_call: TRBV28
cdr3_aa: CATDWGGNQPQHF
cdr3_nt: TGTGCCACCGATTGGGGTGGGAATCAGCCCCAGCATTTT

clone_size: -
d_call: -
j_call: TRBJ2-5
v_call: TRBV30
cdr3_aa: CAWSKVETQYF
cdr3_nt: TGTGCCTGGAGTAAAGTAGAGACCCAGTACTTC

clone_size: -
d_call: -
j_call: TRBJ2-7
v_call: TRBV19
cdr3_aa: CASSHRTATYEQYF
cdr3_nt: TGTGCCAGTAGTCACCGGACCGCCACCTACGAGCAGTACTTC

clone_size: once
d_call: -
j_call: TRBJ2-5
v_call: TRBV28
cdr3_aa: CASSQSEGDKKTQYF
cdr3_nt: TGTGCCAGCAGCCAAAGTGAGGGGGATAAAAAGACCCAGTACTTC

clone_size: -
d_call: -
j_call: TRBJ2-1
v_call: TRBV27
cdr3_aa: CASSSSPGTGLYNEQFF
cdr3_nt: TGTGCCAGCAGTTCAAGCCCCGGGACTGGCCTATACAATGAGCAGTTCTTC

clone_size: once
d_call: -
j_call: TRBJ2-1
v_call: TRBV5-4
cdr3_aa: CAGGGTAPIF
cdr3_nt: TGTGCCGGAGGGGGAACGGCCCCGATCTTC

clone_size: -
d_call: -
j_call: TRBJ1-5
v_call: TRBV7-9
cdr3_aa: CASSFPGNQPQHF
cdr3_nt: TGTGCCAGCAGCTTCCCAGGCAATCAGCCCCAGCATTTT

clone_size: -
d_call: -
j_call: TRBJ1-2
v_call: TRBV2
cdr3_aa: CASSESEDYGYTF
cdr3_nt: TGTGCCAGCAGTGAGTCGGAAGACTATGGCTACACCTTC

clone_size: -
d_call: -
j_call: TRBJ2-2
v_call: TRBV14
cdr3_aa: CASSQGLAVGELFF
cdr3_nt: TGTGCCAGCAGCCAAGGTTTAGCGGTCGGGGAGCTGTTTTTT

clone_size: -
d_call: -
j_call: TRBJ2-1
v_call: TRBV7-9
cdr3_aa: CASSVPPGASITNEQFF
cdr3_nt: TGTGCCAGCAGCGTCCCCCCGGGCGCGAGCATTACCAATGAGCAGTTCTTC

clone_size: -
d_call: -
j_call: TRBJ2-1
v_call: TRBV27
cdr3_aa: CASSLPPYNEQFF
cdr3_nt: TGTGCCAGCAGTTTACCCCCATACAATGAGCAGTTCTTC

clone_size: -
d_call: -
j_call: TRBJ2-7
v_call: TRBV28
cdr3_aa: CASSLVRGPVYEQYF
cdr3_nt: TGTGCCAGCAGTTTAGTGCGGGGGCCGGTCTACGAGCAGTACTTC

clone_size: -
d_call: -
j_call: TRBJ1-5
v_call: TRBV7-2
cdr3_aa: CASSSSLAGLYSNQPQHF
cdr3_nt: TGTGCCAGCAGCTCCTCTCTTGCGGGCCTATATAGCAATCAGCCCCAGCATTTT

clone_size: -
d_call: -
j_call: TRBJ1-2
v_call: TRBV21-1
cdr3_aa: CASSKAGRPRGSFGYTF
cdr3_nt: TGTGCCAGCAGCAAAGCCGGGCGGCCCAGGGGATCGTTTGGCTACACCTTC

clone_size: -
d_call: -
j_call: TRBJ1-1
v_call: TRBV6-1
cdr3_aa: CASSELGLGAEAFF
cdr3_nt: TGTGCCAGCAGTGAATTAGGGTTGGGGGCTGAGGCTTTCTTT

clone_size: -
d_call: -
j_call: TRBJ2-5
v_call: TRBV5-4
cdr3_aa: CASSLGSQETQYF
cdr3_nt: TGTGCCAGCAGCTTGGGCAGCCAAGAGACCCAGTACTTC

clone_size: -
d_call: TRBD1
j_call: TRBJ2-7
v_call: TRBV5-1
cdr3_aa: CASSHRDSTYEQYF
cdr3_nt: TGCGCCAGCAGCCACCGGGACAGCACCTACGAGCAGTACTTC

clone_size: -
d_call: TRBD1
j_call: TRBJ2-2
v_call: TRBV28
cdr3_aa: CASSPQGGTGELFF
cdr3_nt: TGTGCCAGCAGCCCACAGGGGGGTACCGGGGAGCTGTTTTTT

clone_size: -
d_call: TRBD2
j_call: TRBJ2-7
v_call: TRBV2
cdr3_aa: CASIGTSGTYEQYF
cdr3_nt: TGTGCCAGCATCGGGACTAGCGGGACCTACGAGCAGTACTTC

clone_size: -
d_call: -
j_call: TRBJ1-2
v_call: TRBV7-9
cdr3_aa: CASSFRLGTAEGYTF
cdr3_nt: TGTGCCAGCAGCTTTAGGCTCGGGACCGCGGAGGGCTACACCTTC

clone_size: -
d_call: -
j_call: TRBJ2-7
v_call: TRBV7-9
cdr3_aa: CASSLVQGLEQYF
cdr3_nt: TGTGCCAGCAGCTTAGTCCAGGGGCTCGAGCAGTACTTC

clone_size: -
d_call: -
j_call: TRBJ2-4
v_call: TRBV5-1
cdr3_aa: CASSLGGNIQYF
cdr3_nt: TGCGCCAGCAGCTTGGGCGGAAACATTCAGTACTTC

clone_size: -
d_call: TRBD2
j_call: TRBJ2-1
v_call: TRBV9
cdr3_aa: CASSVWASGYNEQFF
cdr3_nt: TGTGCCAGCAGCGTATGGGCTAGCGGTTACAATGAGCAGTTCTTC

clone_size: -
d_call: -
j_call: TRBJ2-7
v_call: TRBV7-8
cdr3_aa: CASSLTINSYEQYF
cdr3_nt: TGTGCCAGCAGCTTAACTATCAACTCCTACGAGCAGTACTTC

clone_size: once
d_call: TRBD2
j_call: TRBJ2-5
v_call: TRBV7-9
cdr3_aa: CASSYGVAGGETQYF
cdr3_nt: TGTGCCAGCAGCTATGGGGTGGCGGGAGGAGAGACCCAGTACTTC

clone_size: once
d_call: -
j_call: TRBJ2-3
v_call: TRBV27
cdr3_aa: CASSLSPVTDTQYF
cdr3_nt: TGTGCCAGCAGTTTATCGCCCGTAACAGATACGCAGTATTTT

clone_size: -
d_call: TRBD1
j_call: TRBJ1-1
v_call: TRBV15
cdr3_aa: CATSRTGDTEAFF
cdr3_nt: TGTGCCACCAGCAGAACAGGGGACACTGAAGCTTTCTTT

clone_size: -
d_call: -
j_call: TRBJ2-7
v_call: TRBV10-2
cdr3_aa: CASSETGPYEQYF
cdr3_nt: TGCGCCAGCAGTGAGACAGGTCCCTACGAGCAGTACTTC

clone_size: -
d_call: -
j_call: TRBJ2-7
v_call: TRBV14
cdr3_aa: CASSQRFSRRYYEQYF
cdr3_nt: TGTGCCAGCAGCCAACGTTTCAGCAGGCGTTATTACGAGCAGTACTTC

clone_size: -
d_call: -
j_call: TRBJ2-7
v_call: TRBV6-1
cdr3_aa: CASSDRQIYEQYF
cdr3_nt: TGTGCCAGCAGTGACCGACAGATCTACGAGCAGTACTTC

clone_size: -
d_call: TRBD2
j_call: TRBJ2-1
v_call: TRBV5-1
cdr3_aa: CASSLASGIHNEQFF
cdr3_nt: TGCGCCAGCAGCTTGGCCAGCGGGATCCACAATGAGCAGTTCTTC

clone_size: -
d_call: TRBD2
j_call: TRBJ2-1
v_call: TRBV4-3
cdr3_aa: CASSQDPSGKANEQFF
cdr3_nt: TGCGCCAGCAGCCAAGACCCTAGCGGGAAGGCCAATGAGCAGTTCTTC

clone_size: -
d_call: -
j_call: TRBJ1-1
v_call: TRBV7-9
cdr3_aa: CASSPTRGGITEAFF
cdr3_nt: TGTGCCAGCAGCCCGACGCGCGGGGGGATCACTGAAGCTTTCTTT

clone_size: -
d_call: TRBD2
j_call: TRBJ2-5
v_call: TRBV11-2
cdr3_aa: CASSSRGGLGTQYF
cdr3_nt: TGTGCCAGCAGCTCACGGGGGGGGCTGGGGACCCAGTACTTC

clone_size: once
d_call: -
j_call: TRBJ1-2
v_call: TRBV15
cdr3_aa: CATSRDARPTANYGYTF
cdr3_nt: TGTGCCACCAGCAGAGACGCACGGCCGACAGCTAACTATGGCTACACCTTC

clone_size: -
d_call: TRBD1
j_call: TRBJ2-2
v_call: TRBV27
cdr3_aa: CASRRTGGGTGELFF
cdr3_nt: TGTGCCAGCAGACGGACAGGGGGCGGCACCGGGGAGCTGTTTTTT

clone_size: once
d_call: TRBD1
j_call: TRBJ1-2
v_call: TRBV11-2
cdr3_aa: CASSLVGQGSHYGYTF
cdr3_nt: TGTGCCAGCAGCTTAGTGGGACAGGGGTCCCACTATGGCTACACCTTC

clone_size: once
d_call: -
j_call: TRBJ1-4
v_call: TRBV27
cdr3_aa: CASSLLRPGEKLFF
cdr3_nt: TGTGCCAGCAGTTTATTGCGGCCCGGCGAAAAACTGTTTTTT

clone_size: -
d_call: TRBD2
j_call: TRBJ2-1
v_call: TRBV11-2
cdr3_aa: CASSPLAGGYNEQFF
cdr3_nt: TGTGCCAGCAGCCCACTAGCGGGAGGGTACAATGAGCAGTTCTTC

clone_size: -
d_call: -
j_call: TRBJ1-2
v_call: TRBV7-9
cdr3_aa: CASSLSDGYTF
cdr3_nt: TGTGCCAGCAGCTTATCCGATGGCTACACCTTC

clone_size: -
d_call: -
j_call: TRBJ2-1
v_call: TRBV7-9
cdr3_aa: CASSARTARGDEQFF
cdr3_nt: TGTGCCAGCAGCGCCCGTACGGCCCGAGGGGATGAGCAGTTCTTC

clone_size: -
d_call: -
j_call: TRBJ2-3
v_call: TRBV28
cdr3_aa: CASSTHRGQADTQYF
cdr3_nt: TGTGCCAGCAGTACCCACCGGGGTCAAGCAGATACGCAGTATTTT

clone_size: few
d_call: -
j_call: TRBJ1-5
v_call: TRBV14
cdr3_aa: CASRGAGTRSNQPQHF
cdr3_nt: TGTGCCAGCAGAGGGGCCGGGACAAGAAGCAATCAGCCCCAGCATTTT

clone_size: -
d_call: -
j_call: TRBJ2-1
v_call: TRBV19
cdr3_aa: CASRDPRATYNEQFF
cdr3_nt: TGTGCCAGTAGAGACCCCCGGGCCACCTACAATGAGCAGTTCTTC

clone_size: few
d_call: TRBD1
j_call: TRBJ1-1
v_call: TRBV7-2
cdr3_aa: CASSFGTVNTEAFF
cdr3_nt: TGTGCCAGCAGCTTCGGGACAGTGAACACTGAAGCTTTCTTT

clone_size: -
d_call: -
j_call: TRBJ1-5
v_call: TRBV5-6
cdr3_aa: CASSLGEDQPQHF
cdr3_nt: TGTGCCAGCAGCTTGGGGGAGGATCAGCCCCAGCATTTT

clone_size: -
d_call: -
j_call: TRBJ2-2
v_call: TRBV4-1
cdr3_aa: CASSHRSTGNTGELFF
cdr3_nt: TGCGCCAGCAGCCATAGATCGACAGGGAACACCGGGGAGCTGTTTTTT

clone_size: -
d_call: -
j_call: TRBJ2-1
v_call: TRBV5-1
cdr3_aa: CASRNLGQGLFSYNEQFF
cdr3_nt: TGCGCCAGCAGAAATCTGGGACAAGGACTATTCTCCTACAATGAGCAGTTCTTC

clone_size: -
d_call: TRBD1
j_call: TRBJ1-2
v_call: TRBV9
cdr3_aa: CASSLGTGSNYGYTF
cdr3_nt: TGTGCCAGCAGCTTAGGGACAGGCTCTAACTATGGCTACACCTTC

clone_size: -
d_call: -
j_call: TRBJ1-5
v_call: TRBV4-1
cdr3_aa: CASSQDRGQSNQPQHF
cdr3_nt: TGCGCCAGCAGCCAAGATAGGGGACAATCAAATCAGCCCCAGCATTTT

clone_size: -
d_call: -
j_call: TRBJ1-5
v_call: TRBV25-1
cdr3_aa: CASSDSRATPLNQPQHF
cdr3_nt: TGTGCCAGCAGTGACTCCCGGGCCACCCCCCTCAATCAGCCCCAGCATTTT

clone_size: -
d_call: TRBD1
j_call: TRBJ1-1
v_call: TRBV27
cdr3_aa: CASSTLMTGANTEAFF
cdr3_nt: TGTGCCAGCAGTACCCTGATGACAGGGGCGAACACTGAAGCTTTCTTT

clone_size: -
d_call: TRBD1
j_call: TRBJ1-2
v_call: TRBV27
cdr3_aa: CASRGTGLVYGYTF
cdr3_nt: TGTGCCAGCAGGGGGACAGGGTTGGTCTATGGCTACACCTTC

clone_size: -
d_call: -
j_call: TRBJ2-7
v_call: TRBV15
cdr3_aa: CATSSRPLGPYEQYF
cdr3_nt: TGTGCCACCAGCAGTCGCCCTCTGGGTCCCTACGAGCAGTACTTC

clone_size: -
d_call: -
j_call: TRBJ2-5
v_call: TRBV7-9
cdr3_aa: CASSLVWLQETQYF
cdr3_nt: TGTGCCAGCAGCTTAGTGTGGCTTCAAGAGACCCAGTACTTC